The clone carrying this T cell receptor (beta chain) was found many times. The antigen remains unidentified. This record belongs to a study of blood T cells in healthy people across ages. V was trimmed by 6 bases and J by 7 bases, leaving 7 bases between them. The CDR3 extends over 12 amino acids. Germline V gene sequence: CDR1 LGHDT, CDR2 YNNKEL (reference sequence). Points from the study as a whole: When set beside aged donors, long-lived donors presented more naive CD4+ cells and higher diversity. Reliance upon unsorted PBMCs precluded definitive naive versus antigen-experienced comparison. Per million T cells, TCR beta diversity dropped about linearly as age rose. Naive T cell percentage showed a strong correlation with TCR beta diversity.

Through a sample-barcoded 5' primer and a J-beta primer mix, a second PCR was run for about 6 to 11 cycles. In TCRdb, the 5' RACE reads were re-called with MiXCR into one record per CDR3 protein. The sample shows 500,000 to 700,000 distinct CDR3 sequences, about 30% of them seen only once. Sequenced sample: blood. The receptor's source is a woman at least 80 years old in good health. The chain uses TRBV3-1 and TRBJ1-6; the D gene is possibly TRBD1 (6 bases). The CDR3, as DNA: TGTGCCAGCAGTAGGGGGAATTCACCCCTCCACTTT. Translation: CASSRGNSPLHF. The entire variable domain, with the rest obtained from reference TRBV3-1 and TRBJ1-6, is as follows: DTAVSQTPKYLVTQMGNDKSIKCEQNLGHDTMYWYKQDSKKFLKIMFSYNNKELIINETVPNRFSPKSPDKAHLNLHINSLELGDSAVYFCASSRGNSPLHFGNGTRLTVT.